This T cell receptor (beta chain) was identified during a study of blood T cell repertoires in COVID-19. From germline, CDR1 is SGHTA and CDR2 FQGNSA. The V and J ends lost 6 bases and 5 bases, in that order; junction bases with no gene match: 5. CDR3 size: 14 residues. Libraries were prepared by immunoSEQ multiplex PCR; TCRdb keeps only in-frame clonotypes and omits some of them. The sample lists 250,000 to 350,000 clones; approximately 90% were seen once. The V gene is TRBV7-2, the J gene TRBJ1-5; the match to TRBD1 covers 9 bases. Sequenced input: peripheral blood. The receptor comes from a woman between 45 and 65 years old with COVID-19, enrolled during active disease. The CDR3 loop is CASRPGQGHQPQHF. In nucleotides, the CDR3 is TGTGCCAGCAGACCGGGACAGGGACATCAGCCCCAGCATTTT.